This passage covers 9 T cell receptor beta chains from one sample sequenced in a study of blood T cell repertoires in COVID-19. Sequenced by immunoSEQ multiplex PCR; TCRdb stores in-frame clones only, minus some. Here the sample spans 200,000 to 250,000 clones, 85% to 90% being singletons. The sequenced material came from peripheral blood. The origin of the receptors is a man aged 30 to 39 with COVID-19, enrolled during active disease.

This chain connects TRBV7-8 to TRBJ1-2; 7 nucleotides align to TRBD1. V gave up 1 base and J gave up 4 bases; unmatched junction bases: 9. Germline CDR1 reads SGHVS; CDR2 reads FQNEAQ. The CDR3 totals 16 residues. Here the CDR3 DNA reads TGTGCCAGCAGCTTAGGGGGGGCGGGACAGATCTATGGCTACACCTTC. This translates into CASSLGGAGQIYGYTF.

A remark on this clone: This specimen includes other DNA sequences encoding the same CDR3. The chain employs TRBV5-6 and TRBJ2-3, with TRBD2 matching over 10 bases. This CDR3 is 16 amino acids long. Per the germline V gene, CDR1 is SGHDT and CDR2 is YYEEEE. V shed 2 bases, J shed 0 bases, and the junction held 3 bases outside the gene matches. The CDR3: CASSFRLAGSTDTQYF. DNA for the CDR3: TGTGCCAGCAGCTTCCGACTAGCGGGTAGCACAGATACGCAGTATTTT.

This clone was seen at least ten times. The chain employs TRBV2 and TRBJ1-6, with TRBD1 identical over 9 bases. The CDR3 is made up of 16 amino acids. Germline V gene sequence: CDR1 SNHLY, CDR2 FYNNEI. With V trimmed by 4 bases and J by 10 bases, 11 bases remained unmatched. As DNA, the CDR3 is TGTGCCAGCAGTGCGACACCGGGACAGGGTTTCTCACCCCTCCACTTT. Protein: CASSATPGQGFSPLHF.

The chain combines TRBV5-1 with TRBJ2-7; D not resolved. The V end lost 4 bases, the J end lost 0 bases, and 11 bases lay between the germline ends. Looked up from germline, CDR1 is SGHRS and CDR2 is YFSETQ. There are 14 residues in the CDR3. The CDR3 spells CASSVTSISYEQYF. CDR3 nucleotide sequence: TGCGCCAGCAGCGTGACATCAATCTCCTACGAGCAGTACTTC.

The chain links TRBV19 to TRBJ1-1, with D possibly being TRBD1 (6 bases). There are 15 residues in the CDR3. Trimming removed 5 bases at V and 5 bases at J, with 18 bases between. Germline-derived CDR1 and CDR2 are LNHDA and SQIVND (reference sequence). The CDR3 protein is CASSEQGPAITEAFF. In nucleotides, the CDR3 is TGTGCCAGTAGTGAACAGGGCCCAGCGATTACTGAAGCTTTCTTT.

This clone occurred once. The genes are TRBV5-4 and TRBJ2-4; tentatively, D is TRBD2 (5 bases). The CDR3 loop spans 14 amino acids. V was clipped by 5 bases and J by 3 bases, with 12 bases between them. CDR1 and CDR2 from the germline V gene are SGHNT and YYREEE (reference sequence). The CDR3 DNA reads as TGTGCCAGCAGGAGTAGCGTGGGCAAAAACATTCAGTACTTC. Translated: CASRSSVGKNIQYF.

About this clone itself: Compared with germline, one end of the junction differs, possibly owing to a read error. The chain couples TRBV7-3 to TRBJ1-4; a possible D gene is TRBD1 (5 bases). Germline values: CDR1 SGHTA, CDR2 FQGTGA. This CDR3 has 13 residues. CDR3 residues: CFSPTTVKEKLFF. CDR3 nucleotide sequence: TGCTTTTCCCCGACGACAGTTAAAGAAAAACTGTTTTTT.

The V gene is TRBV18, the J gene TRBJ2-2; 7 nucleotides line up with TRBD2. CDR1 is KGHSH and CDR2 is LQKENI in the germline V gene. Trimming at V came to 3 bases and at J to 2 bases, leaving 15 bases not matched to a gene. The CDR3 contains 19 residues. The CDR3 protein is CASSPRNPRGLENTGELFF. CDR3 DNA: TGTGCCAGCTCACCCCGGAACCCCAGAGGACTAGAAAACACCGGGGAGCTGTTTTTT.

V is TRBV5-8 and J is TRBJ1-2; D unresolved. The CDR3 is made up of 11 amino acids. V shed 2 bases and J shed 4 bases, with 3 bases lying between them. Germline values: CDR1 SGHTS, CDR2 YDEGEE. The CDR3 sequence is CASSFVYGYTF. The CDR3 coding sequence is TGTGCCAGCAGCTTCGTCTATGGCTACACCTTC.